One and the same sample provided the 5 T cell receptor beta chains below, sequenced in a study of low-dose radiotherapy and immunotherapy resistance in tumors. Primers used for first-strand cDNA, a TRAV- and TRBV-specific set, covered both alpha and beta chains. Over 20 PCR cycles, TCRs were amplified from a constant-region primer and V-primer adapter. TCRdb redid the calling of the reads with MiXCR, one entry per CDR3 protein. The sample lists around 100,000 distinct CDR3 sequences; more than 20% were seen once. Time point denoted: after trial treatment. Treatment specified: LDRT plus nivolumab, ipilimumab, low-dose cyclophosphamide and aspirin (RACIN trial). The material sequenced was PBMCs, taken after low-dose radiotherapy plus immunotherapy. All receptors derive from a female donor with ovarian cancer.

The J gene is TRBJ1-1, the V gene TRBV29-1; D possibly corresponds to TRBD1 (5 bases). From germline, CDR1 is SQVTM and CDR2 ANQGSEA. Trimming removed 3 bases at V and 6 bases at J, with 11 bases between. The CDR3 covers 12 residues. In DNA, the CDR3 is TGCAGCGTTGATGGGGCTTTCGCTGAAGCTTTCTTT. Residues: CSVDGAFAEAFF.

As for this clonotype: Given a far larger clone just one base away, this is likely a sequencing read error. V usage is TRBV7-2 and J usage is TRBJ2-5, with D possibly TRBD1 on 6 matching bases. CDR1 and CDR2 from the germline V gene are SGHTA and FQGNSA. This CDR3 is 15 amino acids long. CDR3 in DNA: TGTGCCAGCAGCCTACCGCGCGGACAGCAAGAGACCGAGTACTTC. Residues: CASSLPRGQQETEYF.

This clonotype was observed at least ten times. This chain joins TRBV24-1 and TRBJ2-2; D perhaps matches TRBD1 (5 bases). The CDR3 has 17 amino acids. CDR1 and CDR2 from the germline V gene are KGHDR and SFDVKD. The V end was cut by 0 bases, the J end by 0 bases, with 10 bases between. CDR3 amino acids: CATSDLLAGPNTGELFF. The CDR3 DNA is TGTGCCACCAGTGATTTGCTGGCAGGGCCGAACACCGGGGAGCTGTTTTTT.

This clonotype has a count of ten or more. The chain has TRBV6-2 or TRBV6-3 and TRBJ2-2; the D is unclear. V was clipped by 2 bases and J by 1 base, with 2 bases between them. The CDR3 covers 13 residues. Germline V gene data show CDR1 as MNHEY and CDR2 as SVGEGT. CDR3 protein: CASSYENTGELFF. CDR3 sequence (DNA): TGTGCCAGCAGTTACGAGAACACCGGGGAGCTGTTTTTT.

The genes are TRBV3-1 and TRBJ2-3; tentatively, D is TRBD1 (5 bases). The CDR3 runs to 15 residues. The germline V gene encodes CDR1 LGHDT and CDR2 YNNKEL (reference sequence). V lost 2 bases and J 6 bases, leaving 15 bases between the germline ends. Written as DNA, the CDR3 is TGTGCCAGCAGCCAATTCGCGGTAGGGGTCGATACGCAGTATTTT. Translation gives CASSQFAVGVDTQYF.